The next 6 T cell receptor beta chains were all read from a single sample in a study of T cells after yellow fever vaccination. Each CDR3 protein gets one entry after TCRdb re-called the 5' RACE reads with MiXCR. The data hold 300,000 to 400,000 distinct CDR3 sequences, with around 11% observed a single time. Material: CD4+ T cells sorted from PBMCs, obtained 45 days after the yellow fever booster vaccination. These receptors were collected from a man younger than 35 who received the YFV17D yellow fever vaccine.

CDR3 DNA: TGTGCCAGCAGCTTAAAGGTAGCAGATACGCAGTATTTT. Its protein product is CASSLKVADTQYF. The V and J genes are TRBV7-3 and TRBJ2-3; D not certain. Germline CDR1 SGHTA, CDR2 FQGTGA. V lost 1 base, J lost 4 bases, and 6 bases lay in between. This CDR3 contains 13 residues.

In this sample, this clonotype turned up a few times. The genes are TRBV9 and TRBJ2-2, with a weak D call TRBD1 (6 bases). The V and J ends lost 5 bases and 1 base respectively, with 15 bases between them. The V gene's germline CDR1 is SGDLS and CDR2 YYNGEE. CDR3 length equals 16 residues. CDR3 bases: TGTGCCAGCAGTACCCATACCAGGGGGAACACCGGGGAGCTGTTTTTT. Amino acids: CASSTHTRGNTGELFF.

This clonotype has more than one count but fewer than ten. V is TRBV20-1 and J is TRBJ2-3; 14 bases are shared with TRBD2. The germline V gene has CDR1 DFQATT and CDR2 SNEGSKA (reference sequence). V lost 3 bases, J lost 7 bases, and 9 bases stayed unmatched. The CDR3 spans 16 residues. The CDR3 nucleotides read TGCAGTGCTAGGAGGACTAGCGGGGGGATGAGGAATACGCAGTATTTT. Amino acids: CSARRTSGGMRNTQYF.

This chain connects TRBV4-2 to TRBJ1-2; the match to TRBD1 covers 7 bases. The germline V gene encodes CDR1 LGHNA and CDR2 YNFKEQ. CDR3 length equals 16 residues. The trim removed 0 bases at V and 7 bases at J, leaving 11 bases unmatched. CDR3 in DNA: TGTGCCAGCAGCCAAGAGCTCAGGGGGAAAAATGGTGGCTACACCTTC. This encodes CASSQELRGKNGGYTF.

The rearrangement joins TRBV3-1 to TRBJ2-5; the D call may be TRBD1 or TRBD2 (5 bases each). Germline V lookup: CDR1 LGHDT, CDR2 YNNKEL (reference sequence). The CDR3 covers 14 residues. The ends were cut back, 3 bases at V and 7 bases at J, with 15 bases in the middle. The CDR3 DNA sequence: TGTGCCAGCAGCCACCGATCGAGGGGTGGGACCCAGTACTTC. It encodes CASSHRSRGGTQYF.

CDR3 DNA: TGTGCCAGCAGCTCCCTTCGCGGGGGGGCCCTTTTCTTC. Protein: CASSSLRGGALFF. The V call is TRBV7-2, the J call TRBJ2-1, with 9 bases lining up with TRBD2. Germline-derived CDR1 and CDR2 are SGHTA and FQGNSA. The CDR3 sequence is 13 residues long. Losses at the gene ends were 4 bases for V and 16 bases for J; bases not matched to a gene: 11.